The 11 T cell receptor beta chains reported below all come from one sample, sequenced in a study of T cells in women clearing cervical HPV infection. Sequencing used immunoSEQ multiplex PCR; TCRdb keeps in-frame clones, though not all of them. The sample shows some 30,000 clones, and around 6.8% sits with its ten largest clones. Sequencing was done on a sample of blood buffy coat. These receptors all stem from a woman aged 18-70 years with a cervical HPV16 infection that either progressed to CIN3+ or cleared (not recorded which).

A word on this clone: The sequenced fragment ends 3 residues before the CDR3 boundary, so the rest is inferred from the germline J gene. This chain joins TRBV7-3 and TRBJ2-4, with D perhaps TRBD2 (7 bases). There are 20 residues in the CDR3. Trimming left V 0 bases short and J 3 bases short, with 24 bases between. The germline V gene encodes CDR1 SGHTA and CDR2 FQGTGA. Incomplete CDR3 DNA: TGTGCCAGCAGCTTAACGGGGTTATTGGGTAGAGGGGGGGTCAAAAACATT. It specifies CASSLTGLLGRGGVKNI. The complete CDR3 protein is CASSLTGLLGRGGVKNIQYF.

With regard to this clone: The read finishes 3 residues shy of the CDR3 end, and the germline J gene is used to complete it. This sequence joins TRBV10-2 and TRBJ2-7, with 7 nucleotides matching TRBD2. The ends lost 6 bases at V and 2 bases at J; junction bases unmatched: 13. Germline V CDR1 and CDR2: WSHSY, SAAADI. The CDR3 covers 16 residues. The CDR3 loop is CASRRGGSSGTYEQYF. The part of the CDR3 DNA that was read is TGCGCCAGCAGGAGGGGAGGGTCTAGCGGTACCTACGAG.

About this clone: The read is 3 residues too short to cover the CDR3 end, so that end is filled in from the germline J gene. The chain has TRBV7-9 and TRBJ1-2, with D possibly being TRBD1 (6 bases). Germline CDR1 is SEHNR and CDR2 is FQNEAQ (reference sequence). The CDR3 contains 15 residues. The part of the CDR3 DNA that was read is TGTGCCAGCAGCTCGACAGGCCTCTCGGGGAATGAC. Encoded protein: CASSSTGLSGND. The whole CDR3 protein is CASSSTGLSGNDYTF. Drawing the rest from reference TRBV7-9 and TRBJ1-2, the complete variable domain is DTGVSQNPRHKITKRGQNVTFRCDPISEHNRLYWYRQTLGQGPEFLTYFQNEAQLEKSRLLSDRFSAERPKGSFSTLEIQRTEQGDSAMYLCASSSTGLSGNDYTFGSGTRLTVV.

Regarding this clone: The read comes to an end 3 residues before the CDR3 does, leaving the germline J gene to fill in the end. The genes are TRBV19 and TRBJ1-5, with 8 bases matching TRBD1. The length of the CDR3 is 15 residues. Germline V gene lookup returns CDR1 LNHDA and CDR2 SQIVND (reference sequence). V was pared by 6 bases and J by 7 bases, with 11 bases of the junction left unmatched. CDR3 amino acids: CASRNLRGRRQPQHF. The DNA read from the CDR3 is TGTGCCAGTAGGAACCTCAGGGGGCGACGACAGCCC.

A remark on this clone: The read gets to within 3 residues of the CDR3 end, and the germline J gene fills in the rest. The gene calls are TRBV2 and TRBJ1-2, with no clear D. The V end was cut by 6 bases, the J end by 4 bases, with 9 bases between. Germline CDR1 reads SNHLY; CDR2 reads FYNNEI. The CDR3 runs 12 residues. Here the CDR3 reads CASRTEIYGYTF. The CDR3 bases that were read are TGTGCCAGCAGAACAGAAATCTATGGC.

Concerning this clone itself: The read halts 3 residues ahead of the CDR3 end, with the missing end drawn from the germline J gene. V and J are TRBV5-1 and TRBJ1-1; 10 bases align to TRBD1. Germline loops: CDR1 SGHRS, CDR2 YFSETQ. The CDR3 spans 17 residues. V lost 4 bases and J lost 3; bases outside the gene matches: 12. Partial CDR3 DNA: TGCGCCAGCAGCCTCGGGACAGGGGCCAAGGGGGACACTGAA. As protein: CASSLGTGAKGDTE. The whole CDR3 protein is CASSLGTGAKGDTEAFF.

As regards this clone: The CDR3 end falls 3 residues outside the read, so it is completed with the germline J gene. This chain links TRBV6-1 with TRBJ2-2; TRBD2 agrees at 9 bases. There are 16 residues in the CDR3. With V trimmed by 2 bases and J by 5 bases, 6 bases remained unmatched. Germline CDR1 is MNHNS and CDR2 is SASEGT. The sequenced part of the CDR3 DNA is TGTGCCAGCAGTGAAACCCCGGGACTAGCTACCGGGGAG. Residues: CASSETPGLATGE. The whole CDR3 sequence reads CASSETPGLATGELFF.

This CDR3 is CASSLGAGGTSTDTQYF. The CDR3 bases that were read are TGTGCCAGCAGCTTAGGGGCTGGGGGGACTAGCACAGATACG. The chain links TRBV7-3 to TRBJ2-3; D perhaps matches TRBD2 (6 bases). Read coverage stops 3 residues before the CDR3 terminus; the germline J gene supplies the remainder. CDR1 is SGHTA, CDR2 FQGTGA, per germline. Trimming removed 2 bases from V and 0 bases from J, with 15 bases in between. The CDR3 runs to 17 residues.

The CDR3: CASSLLGTGTDTQYF. The CDR3 bases that were read are TGCGCCAGCAGCTTGCTTGGGACAGGCACAGATACG. J is TRBJ2-3 and V is TRBV5-1; 7 bases align to TRBD1. The sequence runs out 3 residues before the end of the CDR3; the remainder is reconstructed from the germline J gene. Germline V CDR1 and CDR2: SGHRS, YFSETQ. Unmatched junction bases numbered 3, after V lost 1 base and J lost 1 base. The CDR3 consists of 15 residues.

Note on this clone: Read coverage stops 3 residues before the CDR3 terminus; the germline J gene supplies the remainder. This sequence joins TRBV30 and TRBJ1-1; D is perhaps TRBD1 (6 bases). Trimming removed 1 base at V and 4 bases at J, with 22 bases between. The CDR3 has 17 amino acids. Germline V lookup: CDR1 GTSNPN, CDR2 SVGIG (reference sequence). The DNA read from the CDR3 is TGTGCCTGGAGTGATATACAGGGTGTGATTTTCGGCACTGAA. Protein product: CAWSDIQGVIFGTE. The full CDR3 sequence reads CAWSDIQGVIFGTEAFF.

This clone counts as medium-sized by frequency. The read ends 3 residues shy of where the CDR3 ends; the end is completed using the germline J gene. Other DNA sequences in the same sample also yield this CDR3. The chain couples TRBV10-3 to TRBJ2-7; no clear D gene. In germline, CDR1 is ENHRY, CDR2 SYGVKD. The CDR3 runs to 12 residues. V dropped 3 bases and J dropped 4 bases, with 7 bases sitting between them. Here the CDR3 reads CAISEGGYEQYF. CDR3 DNA, as far as it was read: TGTGCCATCAGTGAAGGTGGTTACGAG.